Each of the 14 T cell receptor beta chains below was sequenced from the same sample in a study of cytomegalovirus exposure and HLA in healthy donors. Researchers ran the PCR with 60 Vbeta and 13 Jbeta primers. TCRdb's copy holds only in-frame clones and misses some; the assay was immunoSEQ multiplex PCR. The sample holds about 150,000 clones, over 70% seen once. Input material: PBMCs. These receptors were collected from a woman aged 40 to 50 in good health and CMV-seropositive.

This clone was detected only a few times. V is TRBV9 and J is TRBJ1-1; 7 nucleotides line up with TRBD1. Germline values: CDR1 SGDLS, CDR2 YYNGEE. The CDR3 runs to 16 residues. Germline trimming cut 2 bases from V and 4 bases from J; bases unmatched to any gene: 11. CDR3 sequence reads: CASSVLSKGAITEAFF. DNA for the CDR3: TGTGCCAGCAGCGTCCTCTCGAAGGGGGCCATCACTGAAGCTTTCTTT. Looking up the rest from reference TRBV9 and TRBJ1-1 gives the full variable domain: DSGVTQTPKHLITATGQRVTLRCSPRSGDLSVYWYQQSLDQGLQFLIQYYNGEERAKGNILERFSAQQFPDLHSELNLSSLELGDSALYFCASSVLSKGAITEAFFGQGTRLTVV.

The chain is built from TRBV13 and TRBJ2-5; no clear D. Matching the DNA end better, TRBJ2-7 makes the J call doubtful. This CDR3 has 12 residues. CDR1 is PRHDT and CDR2 is FYEKMQ in the germline V gene (reference sequence). In DNA, the CDR3 is TGTGCCAGCAGCTTAGCCTCGTCCGAGCAGTACTTC. It codes for CASSLASSEQYF.

The chain couples TRBV25-1 to TRBJ2-5, with 8 nucleotides matching TRBD2. CDR1 is MGHDK, CDR2 SYGVNS, per germline. The CDR3 contains 13 residues. Losses at the gene ends were 6 bases for V and 6 bases for J; bases not matched to a gene: 6. The CDR3 coding sequence is TGTGCCAGCAGCCCGGGGGGGGAAAAGACCCAGTACTTC. Amino acids: CASSPGGEKTQYF.

J is TRBJ1-2 and V is TRBV5-1; 7 bases line up with TRBD1. Per the germline V gene, CDR1 is SGHRS and CDR2 is YFSETQ. The V gene end was trimmed by 1 base and the J gene end by 11 bases; junction bases not matched to a gene: 8. The CDR3 sequence is 13 residues long. CDR3 sequence (DNA): TGCGCCAGCAGCTTGCGTACGGGACAGAGATACACCTTC. Translated: CASSLRTGQRYTF.

This chain joins TRBV5-1 and TRBJ2-5; D may be TRBD1 (6 bases). The J call is doubtful: the DNA matches TRBJ2-7 better. The CDR3 covers 16 residues. Germline values: CDR1 SGHRS, CDR2 YFSETQ. CDR3 residues: CASSFPPGQSSYEQYF. The CDR3 region has the DNA TGCGCCAGCAGCTTCCCCCCCGGACAGAGCTCCTACGAGCAGTACTTC.

The rearrangement links TRBV4-1 to TRBJ2-3; 9 positions match TRBD2. Germline V gene sequence: CDR1 MGHRA, CDR2 YSYEKL. V lost 4 bases and J lost 2; bases outside the gene matches: 13. The CDR3 is 18 amino acids. This CDR3 reads CASSPGVTLAGATDTQYF. In DNA, the CDR3 is TGCGCCAGCAGCCCGGGGGTCACCTTAGCGGGGGCCACAGATACGCAGTATTTT.

J is TRBJ2-7 and V is TRBV10-3; the D is unclear. CDR3 length equals 11 residues. The ends were cut back, 3 bases at V and 2 bases at J, with 2 bases in the middle. The germline V gene encodes CDR1 ENHRY and CDR2 SYGVKD. The chain's CDR3 is CAISDTYEQYF. The CDR3 region has the DNA TGTGCCATCAGTGACACCTACGAGCAGTACTTC.

The chain joins TRBV5-5 to TRBJ2-1, with 9 bases matching TRBD2. CDR1 is SGHKS and CDR2 is YYEKEE in the germline V gene (reference sequence). CDR3 length: 14 amino acids. V lost 3 bases and J lost 5; bases outside the gene matches: 3. CDR3 in DNA: TGTGCCAGCAGCTCGTCTAGCGGGGACAATGAGCAGTTCTTC. It translates to CASSSSSGDNEQFF.

To note about this clone: This sample includes further DNA sequences coding for the same CDR3. The gene calls are TRBV11-2 and TRBJ2-5; 7 bases are a match to TRBD1. Germline V lookup: CDR1 SGHAT, CDR2 FQNNGV. After removal of 4 bases from V and 5 bases from J, the junction contained 1 base not matched to a gene. The CDR3 totals 12 residues. The CDR3: CASSSQGETQYF. CDR3 DNA sequence: TGTGCCAGCAGCTCACAGGGGGAGACCCAGTACTTC.

The V gene is TRBV4-1, the J gene TRBJ1-1; D gene ambiguous. This CDR3 spans 17 amino acids. The V and J ends lost 0 bases and 1 base respectively, with 15 bases between them. CDR1 and CDR2 from the germline V gene are MGHRA and YSYEKL. The CDR3 reads CASSQDARKQWNTEAFF. The DNA of the CDR3 is TGCGCCAGCAGCCAAGATGCCCGGAAACAGTGGAACACTGAAGCTTTCTTT.

The V gene is TRBV7-9, the J gene TRBJ1-2, with D possibly TRBD1 on 6 matching bases. The germline gives CDR1 SEHNR, CDR2 FQNEAQ (reference sequence). V was trimmed by 6 bases and J by 8 bases, leaving 22 bases between them. The CDR3 covers 15 residues. The CDR3 nucleotides read TGTGCCAGCAGGGGGTCCGGGACAATGACTATGGGCTACACCTTC. Its protein is CASRGSGTMTMGYTF.

V gene TRBV10-1 combines with J gene TRBJ1-5, with D perhaps matching TRBD1 (6 bases). This CDR3 spans 20 amino acids. CDR1 is WNHNN, CDR2 SYGVQD, per germline (reference sequence). V was pared by 5 bases and J by 5 bases, with 31 bases between. CDR3 sequence (DNA): TGCGCCAGCAGTTCTACGCACGGAGACAGGTACCGAGGTTTATATCAGCCCCAGCATTTT. This gives the protein CASSSTHGDRYRGLYQPQHF.

This chain uses TRBV5-1 with TRBJ2-7, with D maybe TRBD2 (5 bases). Trimming removed 4 bases from V and 3 bases from J, with 14 bases in between. Germline V gene data show CDR1 as SGHRS and CDR2 as YFSETQ. The CDR3 extends over 14 amino acids. The CDR3 DNA follows: TGCGCCAGCAGCCCAGATTCGGGGAACTACGAGCAGTACTTC. Translation gives CASSPDSGNYEQYF.

This clone was counted a single time. The CDR3 is CASSLPGGPGNTIYF. In DNA form, the CDR3 reads TGTGCCAGCAGCTTACCTGGAGGGCCCGGAAACACCATATATTTT. V usage is TRBV13 and J usage is TRBJ1-3; no clear D gene. Germline V gene sequence: CDR1 PRHDT, CDR2 FYEKMQ (reference sequence). The CDR3 is made up of 15 amino acids. V was cut by 2 bases and J by 4 bases, with 12 bases left in between.